The 13 T cell receptor beta chains in this list originate from one sample, sequenced in a study of monozygotic twins with inflammatory bowel disease. From its re-call of the 5' RACE reads, TCRdb lists each CDR3 protein once, without DNA. Seen in this sample are approximately 400,000 distinct CDR3 sequences; the ten most common clones hold around 2.4%. The specimen was blood. The source of these receptors is a human donor with ulcerative colitis or Crohn's disease, or a healthy co-twin of an affected twin (not recorded which).

The chain combines TRBV12-3 or TRBV12-4 with TRBJ1-2; the TCRdb D gene call, TRBD1, has no DNA to confirm it. This CDR3 has 14 residues. Here the CDR3 reads CASSPGQHYYGYTF.

The chain combines TRBV6-5 with TRBJ2-1; TCRdb's D gene call, TRBD2, goes unchecked for lack of DNA. CDR1 is MNHEY, CDR2 SVGAGI, per germline. The CDR3 consists of 18 residues. The CDR3 region is CASSHGVAGGPDYNEQFF.

The rearrangement uses TRBV30 and TRBJ1-2. The CDR3 contains 13 residues. Germline-derived CDR1 and CDR2 are GTSNPN and SVGIG (reference sequence). CDR3 sequence reads: CAWSVRHNYGYTF.

This chain uses TRBV7-9 with TRBJ1-5; TCRdb calls TRBD1, which cannot be checked without DNA. Germline loops: CDR1 SEHNR, CDR2 FQNEAQ (reference sequence). The CDR3 sequence is 15 residues long. Here the CDR3 reads CASSPGVFGNQPQHF.

This chain uses TRBV18 with TRBJ2-2. The V gene's germline CDR1 is KGHSH and CDR2 LQKENI. The CDR3 sequence is 15 residues long. CDR3 loop: CASSPTTLRTGELFF.

The chain employs TRBV5-1 and TRBJ2-3. The CDR3 covers 15 residues. Germline-derived CDR1 and CDR2 are SGHRS and YFSETQ. This chain's CDR3 is CASSLSAHDADTQYF.

CDR3 loop: CASSQGIRVLSYEQYF. This chain uses TRBV3-1 with TRBJ2-7. Germline V gene lookup returns CDR1 LGHDT and CDR2 YNNKEL (reference sequence). The CDR3 is 16 amino acids.

The chain uses TRBV5-6 and TRBJ2-5; TCRdb calls TRBD2, which cannot be checked without DNA. CDR3 length: 16 residues. Germline values: CDR1 SGHDT, CDR2 YYEEEE. This chain's CDR3 is CASSSPTGLRQETQYF.

This CDR3 reads CASSQDRVDEGQYF. The J gene is TRBJ2-7, the V gene TRBV3-1; the D call from TCRdb, TRBD2, cannot be confirmed without DNA. Germline assignment: CDR1 LGHDT and CDR2 YNNKEL (reference sequence). This CDR3 region has 14 residues.

CDR3 protein: CASSFDRGPGQPQHF. V and J are TRBV5-1 and TRBJ1-5; with no DNA, the TCRdb D assignment of TRBD1 cannot be verified. This CDR3 is built from 15 residues. The germline gives CDR1 SGHRS, CDR2 YFSETQ. The complete variable domain, with remaining parts taken from reference TRBV5-1 and TRBJ1-5, reads KAGVTQTPRYLIKTRGQQVTLSCSPISGHRSVSWYQQTPGQGLQFLFEYFSETQRNKGNFPGRFSGRQFSNSRSEMNVSTLELGDSALYLCASSFDRGPGQPQHFGDGTRLSIL.

This chain connects TRBV25-1 to TRBJ1-1; TCRdb's D call, TRBD1, is unchecked because there is no DNA. The length of the CDR3 is 15 residues. Germline V lookup: CDR1 MGHDK, CDR2 SYGVNS. CDR3 amino acids: CASSAYRGMNTEAFF.

The chain carries TRBV29-1 and TRBJ1-1; TCRdb returns TRBD1, unconfirmable since there is no DNA. This CDR3 region has 13 residues. Per germline, CDR1 SQVTM and CDR2 ANQGSEA. CDR3 sequence reads: CSVETGVNTEAFF.

V usage is TRBV5-1 and J usage is TRBJ2-7. The CDR3 consists of 13 residues. Germline V gene data show CDR1 as SGHRS and CDR2 as YFSETQ. CDR3 protein: CASSLAQTYEQYF.